This is a list of T cell receptor beta chains from one sample in a study of blood T cell repertoires in COVID-19. Assay: immunoSEQ multiplex PCR; the TCRdb copy retains only in-frame clones and omits some. Among hundreds of thousands of clones listed, around nine tenths were seen once. Sample: peripheral blood. Every receptor here comes from a human donor in a cohort sampled during active COVID-19. Each CDR3 is given with its conserved first and last residue. The D gene is left open where the match is weak. The listing skips clone size in some rows; elsewhere it reads once, few, many or a size class.

>-|TRBD2|TRBJ2-5|TRBV11-2
CASSLGTLGGQETQYF
TGTGCCAGCAGCTTAGGAACCTTGGGAGGGCAAGAGACCCAGTACTTC
>-|TRBD2|TRBJ2-1|TRBV4-1
CASSPLGLLGQFF
TGCGCCAGCAGCCCCCTGGGACTACTGGGGCAGTTCTTC
>-|TRBD1|TRBJ2-1|TRBV6-5
CASSSPTGGKNEQFF
TGTGCCAGCAGCTCACCGACAGGGGGAAAAAATGAGCAGTTCTTC
>-|TRBD1|TRBJ2-1|TRBV14
CASSPRGRNEQFF
TGTGCCAGCAGCCCTAGGGGGCGCAATGAGCAGTTCTTC
>-|TRBD1|TRBJ1-1|TRBV28
CASTRVTGGNTEAFF
TGTGCCAGCACCCGAGTAACAGGGGGAAACACTGAAGCTTTCTTT
>-|TRBD1|TRBJ2-7|TRBV11-2
CASSRTGQGEQYF
TGTGCCAGCAGCCGGACAGGCCAGGGCGAGCAGTACTTC
>-|-|TRBJ2-6|TRBV7-3
CASSSPKVGVGANVLTF
TGTGCCAGCAGCTCCCCCAAGGTCGGGGTGGGGGCCAACGTCCTGACTTTC
>once|-|TRBJ1-4|TRBV2
CASSEGTFEKLFF
TGTGCCAGCAGTGAAGGGACATTCGAAAAACTGTTTTTT
>few|-|TRBJ1-6|TRBV5-6
CASSFWQVRSALHF
TGTGCCAGCAGCTTCTGGCAGGTGCGATCCGCCCTCCACTTT
>-|-|TRBJ2-7|TRBV9
CASSVGQTYEQYF
TGTGCCAGCAGCGTAGGGCAAACCTACGAGCAGTACTTC
>-|-|TRBJ1-5|TRBV19
CASSISRDNQPQHF
TGTGCCAGTAGTATAAGCAGGGACAATCAGCCCCAGCATTTT
>-|TRBD1|TRBJ2-3|TRBV5-1
CASSSGQGPTDTQYF
TGCGCCAGCAGCTCGGGACAGGGGCCTACAGATACGCAGTATTTT
>-|TRBD1|TRBJ2-7|TRBV6-1
CASSEAFRGLPYEQYF
TGTGCCAGCAGTGAAGCCTTCAGGGGGCTCCCCTACGAGCAGTACTTC
>-|TRBD2|TRBJ2-7|TRBV6-5
CASTRLAGAEEQYF
TGTGCCAGCACCCGACTAGCGGGAGCGGAAGAGCAGTACTTC
>once|TRBD1|TRBJ1-6|TRBV5-1
CASSSRDSLNSPLHF
TGCGCCAGCAGCTCCCGGGACAGCTTGAATTCACCCCTCCACTTT
>-|TRBD2|TRBJ2-3|TRBV5-1
CASSPSSAGGADTQYF
TGCGCCAGCAGCCCTAGTTCGGCGGGGGGAGCGGATACGCAGTATTTT
>-|TRBD1|TRBJ1-2|TRBV6-5
CASSSRDGDRVWGYTF
TGTGCCAGCAGTTCCCGAGACGGGGACAGGGTTTGGGGCTACACCTTC
>-|-|TRBJ2-5|TRBV2
CASRRGPPGVTQYF
TGTGCCAGCAGGAGAGGCCCGCCGGGGGTGACCCAGTACTTC
>-|TRBD1|TRBJ1-6|TRBV27
CASSLYFQGGASSYNSPLHF
TGTGCCAGCAGTTTATATTTCCAAGGGGGCGCTTCATCCTATAATTCACCCCTCCACTTT
>-|TRBD2|TRBJ2-7|TRBV7-2
CASSLPTGTSGGAVYEQYF
TGTGCCAGCAGTTTACCAACCGGGACTAGCGGGGGGGCGGTCTACGAGCAGTACTTC
>-|TRBD1|TRBJ1-5|TRBV28
CASSAGTGGESNQPQHF
TGTGCCAGCAGTGCAGGGACAGGGGGAGAGAGCAATCAGCCCCAGCATTTT
>-|TRBD1|TRBJ1-6|TRBV27
CASSFRTGPPDLHF
TGTGCCAGCAGTTTCCGGACAGGTCCCCCGGACCTCCACTTT
>few|-|TRBJ2-7|TRBV2
CASSVRVEQYF
TGTGCCAGCAGTGTCCGAGTTGAGCAGTACTTC
>-|-|TRBJ1-3|TRBV30
CAWSVSAGNTIYF
TGTGCCTGGAGCGTTTCCGCTGGAAACACCATATATTTT
>-|-|TRBJ1-2|TRBV5-1
CASSLDMGLFYGYTF
TGCGCCAGCAGCTTGGATATGGGGCTCTTCTATGGCTACACCTTC
>-|TRBD1|TRBJ2-3|TRBV11-2
CASSWTGGRGTDTQYF
TGTGCCAGCAGCTGGACAGGGGGCCGAGGCACAGATACGCAGTATTTT
>once|TRBD2|TRBJ2-7|TRBV7-9
CASSRGSAGDEQYF
TGTGCCAGCAGCCGGGGCTCGGCGGGAGACGAGCAGTACTTC
>once|TRBD1|TRBJ1-5|TRBV11-1
CASSWDRDKPQHF
TGTGCCAGCAGCTGGGACAGGGATAAGCCCCAGCATTTT
>few|TRBD1|TRBJ2-5|TRBV7-3
CASSRTGEETQYF
TGTGCCAGCAGCAGGACAGGGGAAGAGACCCAGTACTTC
>-|TRBD1|TRBJ1-3|TRBV5-8
CASSLSAGGWDTIYF
TGTGCCAGCAGCTTGTCGGCAGGGGGCTGGGACACCATATATTTT
>-|-|TRBJ1-1|TRBV19
CASTPAWGDTEAFF
TGTGCCAGTACTCCAGCGTGGGGGGACACTGAAGCTTTCTTT
>-|TRBD1|TRBJ2-3|TRBV19
CASSTGQGAQYF
TGTGCCAGTAGTACCGGACAGGGTGCGCAGTATTTT
>-|TRBD1|TRBJ1-1|TRBV6-1
CASSEIGTVSGGNTEAFF
TGTGCCAGCAGTGAAATCGGGACAGTGTCCGGTGGGAACACTGAAGCTTTCTTT
>-|-|TRBJ1-5|TRBV6-2/TRBV6-3
CASSSRGAFLSNQPQHF
TGTGCCAGCAGCTCCCGGGGGGCTTTTTTGAGCAATCAGCCCCAGCATTTT
>-|-|TRBJ1-3|TRBV19
CASSITLSGNTIYF
TGTGCCAGTAGTATAACTCTCTCTGGAAACACCATATATTTT
>-|-|TRBJ2-3|TRBV6-5
CASSYSADNPQYF
TGTGCCAGCAGTTACTCGGCCGACAATCCGCAGTATTTT
>-|-|TRBJ2-1|TRBV11-3
CASSLGLSYNEQFF
TGTGCCAGCAGCTTAGGGCTCTCCTACAATGAGCAGTTCTTC
>once|TRBD1|TRBJ2-1|TRBV2
CASDRGDNEQFF
TGTGCCAGCGACAGGGGGGACAATGAGCAGTTCTTC
>-|-|TRBJ2-1|TRBV2
CASIELRGDGNEQFF
TGTGCCAGCATCGAACTCCGGGGTGATGGGAATGAGCAGTTCTTC
>-|-|TRBJ2-7|TRBV6-6
CASSYGGAGEQYF
TGTGCCAGCAGTTACGGGGGGGCGGGCGAGCAGTACTTC
>-|TRBD1|TRBJ1-4|TRBV2
CASSPGQANEKLFF
TGTGCCAGCAGTCCGGGACAGGCAAATGAAAAACTGTTTTTT
>few|-|TRBJ2-5|TRBV5-5
CASSFRREETQYF
TGTGCCAGCAGCTTCAGGCGGGAAGAGACCCAGTACTTC
>-|-|TRBJ2-5|TRBV7-3
CASSLIPAHQETQYF
TGTGCCAGCAGCTTAATACCAGCGCACCAAGAGACCCAGTACTTC
>-|-|TRBJ1-1|TRBV14
CASSQSSHTEAFF
TGTGCCAGCAGCCAAAGCTCCCACACTGAAGCTTTCTTT
>-|-|TRBJ1-2|TRBV19
CASSAVGLSHYGYTF
TGTGCCAGTAGTGCCGTGGGACTTTCTCACTATGGCTACACCTTC
>-|-|TRBJ2-5|TRBV10-2
CASSTGTYQETQYF
TGCGCCAGCAGCACCGGGACATATCAAGAGACCCAGTACTTC
>-|TRBD2|TRBJ2-1|TRBV19
CASSMQAGGMPNEQFF
TGTGCCAGTAGTATGCAAGCGGGGGGGATGCCCAATGAGCAGTTCTTC
>once|TRBD2|TRBJ2-2|TRBV11-2
CASSLVAPLSGSITGELFF
TGTGCCAGCAGCTTAGTAGCCCCCTTGAGCGGGAGTATCACCGGGGAGCTGTTTTTT
>-|TRBD1|TRBJ1-6|TRBV2
CASMGQSSSPLHF
TGTGCCAGCATGGGACAGTCGAGTTCACCCCTCCACTTT
>-|-|TRBJ1-1|TRBV30
CAWSLGARAFF
TGTGCCTGGAGTTTGGGGGCTAGGGCTTTCTTT
>-|-|TRBJ1-1|TRBV2
CASSEASEAFF
TGTGCCAGCAGTGAAGCTAGTGAAGCTTTCTTT
>-|-|TRBJ2-3|TRBV4-1
CASSQDQLAIRSTQYF
TGCGCCAGCAGCCAAGATCAACTAGCCATCCGTAGTACGCAGTATTTT
>-|-|TRBJ2-7|TRBV4-1
CASSQVSEFSYEQYF
TGCGCCAGCAGCCAAGTATCTGAGTTCTCCTACGAGCAGTACTTC